This section outlines one T cell receptor (beta chain) sequence together with its context. This sample is part of a study of PD-1 blockade in mismatch repair-deficient tumors. Looked up from germline, CDR1 is SGDLS and CDR2 is YYNGEE. The CDR3 has 13 amino acids. Deletions cut 4 bases from V and 2 bases from J, with 9 bases between. Only in-frame clones appear in the TCRdb table, and some are missing; sequencing was by immunoSEQ multiplex PCR. This repertoire shows 50,000 or so clones, approximately 81% found once; its top ten account for more than 8%. The V and J genes are TRBV9 and TRBJ2-5, with D unclear. The TCR was taken from an adult with mismatch repair-deficient cancer. The sample here was peripheral blood, taken approximately 18 weeks after starting pembrolizumab. CDR3 coding DNA: TGTGCCAGCAGCACGGGCATTCAAGAGACCCAGTACTTC. Protein: CASSTGIQETQYF.